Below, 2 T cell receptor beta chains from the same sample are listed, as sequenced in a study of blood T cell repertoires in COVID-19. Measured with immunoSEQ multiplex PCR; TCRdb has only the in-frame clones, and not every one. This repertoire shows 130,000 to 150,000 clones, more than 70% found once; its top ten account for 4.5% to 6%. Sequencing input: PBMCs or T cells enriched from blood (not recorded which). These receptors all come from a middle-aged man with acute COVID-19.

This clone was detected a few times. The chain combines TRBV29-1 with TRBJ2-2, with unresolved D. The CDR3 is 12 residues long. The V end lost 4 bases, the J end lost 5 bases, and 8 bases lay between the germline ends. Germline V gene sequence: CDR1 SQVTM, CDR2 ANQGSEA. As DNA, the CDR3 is TGCAGCGTTGTTAGAGAAACCGGGGAGCTGTTTTTT. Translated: CSVVRETGELFF.

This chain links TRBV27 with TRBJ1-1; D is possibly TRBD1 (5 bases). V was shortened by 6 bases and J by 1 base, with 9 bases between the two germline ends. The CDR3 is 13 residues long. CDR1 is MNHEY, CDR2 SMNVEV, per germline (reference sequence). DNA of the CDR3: TGTGCCAGCAGCGACAGAGCGAACACTGAAGCTTTCTTT. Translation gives CASSDRANTEAFF.